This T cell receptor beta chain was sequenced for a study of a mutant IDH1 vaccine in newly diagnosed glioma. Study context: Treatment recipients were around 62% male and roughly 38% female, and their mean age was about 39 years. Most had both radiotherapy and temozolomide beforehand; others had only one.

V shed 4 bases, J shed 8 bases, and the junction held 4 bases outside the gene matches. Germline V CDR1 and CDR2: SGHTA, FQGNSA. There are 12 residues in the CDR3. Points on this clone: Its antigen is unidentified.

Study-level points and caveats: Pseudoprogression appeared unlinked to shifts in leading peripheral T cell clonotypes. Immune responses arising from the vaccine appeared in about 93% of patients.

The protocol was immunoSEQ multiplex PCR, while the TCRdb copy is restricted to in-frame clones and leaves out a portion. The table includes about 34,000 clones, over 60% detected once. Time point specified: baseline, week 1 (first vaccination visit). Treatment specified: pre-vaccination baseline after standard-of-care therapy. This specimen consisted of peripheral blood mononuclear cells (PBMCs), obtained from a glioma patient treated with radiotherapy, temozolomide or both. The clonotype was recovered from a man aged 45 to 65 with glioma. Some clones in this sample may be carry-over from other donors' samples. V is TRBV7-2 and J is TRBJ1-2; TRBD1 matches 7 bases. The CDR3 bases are TGTGCCAGCAGCTCATGGACAGGCGGCTACACCTTC. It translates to CASSSWTGGYTF.